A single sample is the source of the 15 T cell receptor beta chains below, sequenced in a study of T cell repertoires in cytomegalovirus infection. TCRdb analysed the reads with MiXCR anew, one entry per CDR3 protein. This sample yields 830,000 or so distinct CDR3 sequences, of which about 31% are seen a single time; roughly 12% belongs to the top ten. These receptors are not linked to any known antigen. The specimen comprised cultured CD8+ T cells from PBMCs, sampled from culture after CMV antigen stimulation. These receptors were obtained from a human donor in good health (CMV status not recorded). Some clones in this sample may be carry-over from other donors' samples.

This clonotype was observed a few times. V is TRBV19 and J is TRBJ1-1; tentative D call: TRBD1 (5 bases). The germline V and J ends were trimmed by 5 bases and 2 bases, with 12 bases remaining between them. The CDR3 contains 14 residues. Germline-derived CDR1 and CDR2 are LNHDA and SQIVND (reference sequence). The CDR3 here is CASSHPGGNTEAFF. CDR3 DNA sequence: TGTGCCAGTAGTCACCCCGGGGGTAACACTGAAGCTTTCTTT.

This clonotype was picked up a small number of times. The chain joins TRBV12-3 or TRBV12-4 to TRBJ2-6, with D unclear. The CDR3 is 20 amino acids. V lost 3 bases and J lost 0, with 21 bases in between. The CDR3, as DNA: TGTGCCAGCAGTTTTTCTGTCGTGGATAGGATCGACTCTGGGGCCAACGTCCTGACTTTC. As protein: CASSFSVVDRIDSGANVLTF.

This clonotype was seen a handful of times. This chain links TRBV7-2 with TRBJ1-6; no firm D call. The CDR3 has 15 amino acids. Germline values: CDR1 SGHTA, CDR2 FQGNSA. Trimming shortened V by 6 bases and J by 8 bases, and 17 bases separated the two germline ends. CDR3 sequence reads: CASSELGSLDSPLHF. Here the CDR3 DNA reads TGTGCCAGCAGTGAACTGGGCAGTCTCGATTCACCCCTCCACTTT. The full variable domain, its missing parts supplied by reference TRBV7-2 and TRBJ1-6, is GAGVSQSPSNKVTEKGKDVELRCDPISGHTALYWYRQSLGQGLEFLIYFQGNSAPDKSGLPSDRFSAERTGGSVSTLTIQRTQQEDSAVYLCASSELGSLDSPLHFGNGTRLTVT.

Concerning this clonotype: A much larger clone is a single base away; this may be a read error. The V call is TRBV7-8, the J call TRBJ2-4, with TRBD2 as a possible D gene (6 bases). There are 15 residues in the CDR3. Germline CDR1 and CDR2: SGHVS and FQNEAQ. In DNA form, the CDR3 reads TGTACCAGCAGCTTAGCGTCCAGCGGCGGGGACATTCAGTACTTC. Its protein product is CTSSLASSGGDIQYF.

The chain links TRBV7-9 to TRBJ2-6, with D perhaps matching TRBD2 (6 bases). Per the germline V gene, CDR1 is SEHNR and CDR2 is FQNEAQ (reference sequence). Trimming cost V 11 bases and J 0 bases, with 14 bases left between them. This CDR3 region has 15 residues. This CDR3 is CAGGVFVSGANVLTF. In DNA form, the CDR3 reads TGTGCCGGCGGGGTTTTTGTCTCTGGGGCCAACGTCCTGACTTTC.

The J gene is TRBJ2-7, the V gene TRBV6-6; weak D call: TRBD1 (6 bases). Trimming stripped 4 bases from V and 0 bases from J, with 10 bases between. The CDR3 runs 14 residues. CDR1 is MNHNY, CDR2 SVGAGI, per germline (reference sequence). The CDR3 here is CASSSGTNSYEQYV. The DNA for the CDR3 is TGTGCCAGCAGTTCCGGGACAAACTCCTACGAGCAGTACGTC.

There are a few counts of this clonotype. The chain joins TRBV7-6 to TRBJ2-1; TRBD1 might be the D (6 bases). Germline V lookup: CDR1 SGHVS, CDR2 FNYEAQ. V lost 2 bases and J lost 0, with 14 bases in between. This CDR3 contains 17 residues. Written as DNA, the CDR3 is TGTGCCAGCAGCTTACGGACAACAGGGAGCTCCTACAATGAGCAGTTCTTC. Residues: CASSLRTTGSSYNEQFF.

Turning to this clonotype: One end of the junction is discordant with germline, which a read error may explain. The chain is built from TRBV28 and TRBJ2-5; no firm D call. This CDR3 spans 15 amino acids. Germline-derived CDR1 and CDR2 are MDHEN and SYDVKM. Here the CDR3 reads CVSRPGPALGETQYF. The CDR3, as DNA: TGTGTCAGCAGACCCGGACCCGCATTGGGAGAGACCCAGTACTTC. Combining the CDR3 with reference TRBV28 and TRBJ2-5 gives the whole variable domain DVKVTQSSRYLVKRTGEKVFLECVQDMDHENMFWYRQDPGLGLRLIYFSYDVKMKEKGDIPEGYSVSREKKERFSLILESASTNQTSMYLCVSRPGPALGETQYFGPGTRLLVL.

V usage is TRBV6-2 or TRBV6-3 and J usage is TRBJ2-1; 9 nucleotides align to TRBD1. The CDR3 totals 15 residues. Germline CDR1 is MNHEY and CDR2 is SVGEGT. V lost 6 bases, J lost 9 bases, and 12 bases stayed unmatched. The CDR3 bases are TGTGCCAGCAGCCACGGCGGGACAGGGTCCGGTGAGCAGTTCTTC. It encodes CASSHGGTGSGEQFF.

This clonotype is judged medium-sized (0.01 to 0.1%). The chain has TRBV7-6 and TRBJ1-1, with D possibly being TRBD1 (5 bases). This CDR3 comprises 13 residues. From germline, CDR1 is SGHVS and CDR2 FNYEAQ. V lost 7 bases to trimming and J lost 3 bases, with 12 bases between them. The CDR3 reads CASTQGRDTEAFF. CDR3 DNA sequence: TGTGCCAGCACGCAGGGCAGGGACACTGAAGCTTTCTTT.

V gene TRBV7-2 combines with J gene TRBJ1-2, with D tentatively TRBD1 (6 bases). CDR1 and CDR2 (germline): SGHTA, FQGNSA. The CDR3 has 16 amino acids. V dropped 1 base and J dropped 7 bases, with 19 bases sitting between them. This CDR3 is CASSLEDRIRLSGYTF. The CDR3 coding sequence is TGTGCCAGCAGCTTAGAAGACAGGATCCGCCTAAGTGGCTACACCTTC. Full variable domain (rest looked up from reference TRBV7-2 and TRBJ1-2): GAGVSQSPSNKVTEKGKDVELRCDPISGHTALYWYRQSLGQGLEFLIYFQGNSAPDKSGLPSDRFSAERTGGSVSTLTIQRTQQEDSAVYLCASSLEDRIRLSGYTFGSGTRLTVV.

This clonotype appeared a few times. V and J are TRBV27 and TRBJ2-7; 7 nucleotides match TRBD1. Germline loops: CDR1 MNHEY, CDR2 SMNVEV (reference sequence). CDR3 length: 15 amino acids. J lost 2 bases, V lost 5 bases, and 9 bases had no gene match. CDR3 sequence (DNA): TGTGCCAGCAGTCAAACAGGGGCACGGACCTACGAGCAGTACTTC. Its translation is CASSQTGARTYEQYF.

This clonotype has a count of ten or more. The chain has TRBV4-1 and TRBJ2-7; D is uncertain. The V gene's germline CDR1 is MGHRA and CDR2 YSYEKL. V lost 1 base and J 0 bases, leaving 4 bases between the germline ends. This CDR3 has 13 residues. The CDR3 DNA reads TGCGCCAGCAGCCAAGGGTTCTCCTACGAGCAGTACTTC. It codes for CASSQGFSYEQYF.

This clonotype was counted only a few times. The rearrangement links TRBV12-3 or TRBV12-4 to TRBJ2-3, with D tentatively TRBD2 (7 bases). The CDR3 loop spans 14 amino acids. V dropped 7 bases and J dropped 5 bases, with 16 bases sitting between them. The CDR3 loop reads CASTIAGAVDTQYF. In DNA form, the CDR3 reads TGTGCCAGCACCATCGCGGGGGCGGTAGATACGCAGTATTTT.

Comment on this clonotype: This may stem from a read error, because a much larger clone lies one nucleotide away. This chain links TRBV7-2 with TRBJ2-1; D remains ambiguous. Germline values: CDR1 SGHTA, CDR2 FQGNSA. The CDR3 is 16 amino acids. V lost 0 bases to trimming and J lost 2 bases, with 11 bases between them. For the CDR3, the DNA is TGTGCCAGCAGCTTAGCGTTGATAGGTACCTACAATGAGCAGTTCTTC. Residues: CASSLALIGTYNEQFF.